This TCR beta chain was profiled in a study of CXCR3-negative and CXCR3-positive naive CD8 T cells. Comments on this clonotype: Its specificity is unknown.

Libraries of TRB cDNA were made by 5' RACE and carried UMIs. One entry per CDR3 protein, without DNA, is what TCRdb gives after re-calling the 5' RACE reads. This sample's clone table lists several thousand distinct CDR3 sequences. CDR1 and CDR2 from the germline V gene are SGHRS and YFSETQ. The CDR3 has 15 amino acids. By phenotype, naive CD8+ T cells were CD45RO-CCR7+CD27+CD95-. Overall study results and limits: Unlike memory cells, which differed, naive CXCR3-negative and CXCR3-positive cells had similar TRBV-TRBJ usage. CXCR3-positive naive cells carried more hydrophobic TRB CDR3s than CXCR3-negative ones. Whereas both naive subsets had comparably high diversity, memory CD8+ cells had much lower diversity.

The sample consisted of naive CXCR3+ CD8+ T cells from blood. Subset in this sample: CD45RO-CCR7+CD27+CD95- naive CD8+ T cells expressing CXCR3 (TNR3+). The sequence was collected from a human donor in good health. Some clones in this sample may be carry-over from other donors' samples. V usage is TRBV5-1 and J usage is TRBJ2-2. The CDR3 here is CASSLAPKTGRELFF.